This T cell receptor (beta chain) is from a study of vaccination effects on CD4 cells after COVID-19. This table comes from immunoSEQ multiplex PCR, and its TCRdb copy is limited to in-frame clones, with some not included. The sample lists around 75,000 clones, 60% to 75% occurring once. Prior to sequencing, the ViraFEST assay stimulated PBMC with viral peptide pools, which expanded the antigen-specific CD4+ T cells. Following culture for roughly 10 days, CD4+ T cells were isolated. The person had a PCR-confirmed SARS-CoV-2 infection during March to December 2020. Details on this clone: Its cognate antigen is unknown.

Sequencing was performed on CD4+ T cells from PBMCs cultured with HIV peptides, taken before COVID-19 vaccination. Subset given: HIV-1 Nef peptide pool negative control/reference culture. The clonotype comes from a human donor who had a prior SARS-CoV-2 infection.

As DNA, the CDR3 is TGTGCCAGCCAGGGGGCTGGGGATTCACCCCTCCACTTT. It translates to CASQGAGDSPLHF. The chain has TRBV6-5 and TRBJ1-6; 8 nucleotides align to TRBD1. This CDR3 region has 13 residues. Losses at the gene ends were 8 bases for V and 8 bases for J; bases not matched to a gene: 5. CDR1 and CDR2 (germline): MNHEY, SVGAGI.